This paragraph covers one T cell receptor (beta chain) sequence. The CDR3 is 17 amino acids. J was trimmed by 6 bases and V by 3 bases; bases with no gene match: 10. Germline loops: CDR1 SGHRS, CDR2 YFSETQ. This record comes from a study of blood T cell repertoires in COVID-19. The method was immunoSEQ multiplex PCR; TCRdb's version includes in-frame clones alone and lacks a portion of them. The table has some 240,000 clones, approximately 85% seen once. The receptor comes from a woman between 70 and 85 years old with COVID-19, enrolled during active disease. Source material: peripheral blood. The chain uses TRBV5-1 and TRBJ2-3; 13 nucleotides agree with TRBD2. The CDR3 sequence: CASSWGGLAGRSDTQYF. CDR3 sequence (DNA): TGCGCCAGCAGCTGGGGGGGACTAGCGGGGCGATCGGATACGCAGTATTTT. The full variable domain, with the rest looked up from reference TRBV5-1 and TRBJ2-3, is KAGVTQTPRYLIKTRGQQVTLSCSPISGHRSVSWYQQTPGQGLQFLFEYFSETQRNKGNFPGRFSGRQFSNSRSEMNVSTLELGDSALYLCASSWGGLAGRSDTQYFGPGTRLTVL.